This T cell receptor beta chain was profiled in a study of CD8 T cells in Susac syndrome. Random hexamers primed reverse transcription of about 0.5 to 1 ug RNA. TCRdb recomputed calls from the immunoSEQ multiplex PCR reads with MiXCR, one row per CDR3 protein. The sample contains about 300,000 distinct CDR3 sequences, about 88% of which appear only once. Through negative isolation, CD4+ and CD8+ T cells were obtained, while TEMRA cells were enriched using FACS. The CDR3 sequence is 15 residues long. CDR1 and CDR2 from the germline V gene are MDHEN and SYDVKM. With 6 bases removed from V and 4 bases from J, the gap between germline ends came to 16 bases.

What was sequenced was CD8+ T cells from PBMCs. The clonotype comes from a human donor with multiple sclerosis. The chain combines TRBV28 with TRBJ1-5; D may be TRBD1 (5 bases). The CDR3 spells CASSPPQGGNQPQHF. CDR3 nucleotide sequence: TGTGCCAGCAGCCCCCCGCAGGGAGGGAATCAGCCCCAGCATTTT.